The T cell receptor (beta chain) under discussion was sequenced for a study of CD8 T cells in Susac syndrome. Random hexamers were used to reverse transcribe an amount of roughly 0.45 to 1 ug RNA. TCRdb called the immunoSEQ multiplex PCR reads again in MiXCR, with one record for every CDR3 protein. The data show 240,000 or so distinct CDR3 sequences, less than 96% seen once. Germline V lookup: CDR1 SQVTM, CDR2 ANQGSEA. With V trimmed by 3 bases and J by 1 base, 3 bases remained unmatched. The CDR3 runs 14 residues. The TCR sequence derives from a human donor with Susac syndrome. Sequencing used CD4+ T cells from PBMCs. The rearrangement links TRBV29-1 to TRBJ2-3; 8 nucleotides line up with TRBD2. The CDR3 DNA sequence: TGCAGCGTTGACACTAGCGGAGGCACAGATACGCAGTATTTT. Translation gives CSVDTSGGTDTQYF.